One sample yielded the 18 T cell receptor beta chains listed below, sequenced in a study of Ad26.COV2.S vaccination and SARS-CoV-2 variants. Treatment: around 19 received Ad26.COV2.S at low or high dose, single or two shots; about 5 received placebo; per-sample allocation not given. Collection of samples fell on day 63 after the first vaccine or placebo injection. Using immunoSEQ multiplex PCR, the repertoire was profiled, and TCRdb retains in-frame clones only, with some absent. This table holds under 550,000 clones, 90% found once. Sequencing used peripheral blood, obtained in a trial of Ad26.COV2.S vaccine versus placebo. All receptors derive from a person between 18 and 65 years old who received the Ad26.COV2.S COVID-19 vaccine or a placebo.

This chain joins TRBV5-1 and TRBJ1-4; tentatively, D is TRBD1 (5 bases). Trimming took off 2 bases at V and 5 bases at J, with 10 bases between the two ends. This CDR3 is 14 amino acids long. Germline V gene data show CDR1 as SGHRS and CDR2 as YFSETQ. CDR3 region: CASSLQAVNEKLFF. CDR3 bases: TGCGCCAGCAGCTTACAGGCCGTAAATGAAAAACTGTTTTTT.

The chain carries TRBV27 and TRBJ2-1, with 8 bases fitting TRBD2. Germline CDR1 and CDR2: MNHEY and SMNVEV (reference sequence). The CDR3 runs 17 residues. The ends lost 3 bases at V and 8 bases at J; junction bases unmatched: 15. The DNA of the CDR3 is TGTGCCAGCAGTTTCCATATCACTAGCGGTACGGGGGATGAGCAGTTCTTC. It is translated as CASSFHITSGTGDEQFF.

The gene calls are TRBV24-1 and TRBJ2-3; 10 bases are shared with TRBD1. The CDR3 runs to 16 residues. CDR1 KGHDR and CDR2 SFDVKD come from the germline V gene. With V trimmed by 4 bases and J by 1 base, 4 bases remained unmatched. CDR3 in amino acids: CATSDLTGGGTDTQYF. CDR3 DNA sequence: TGTGCCACCAGTGACTTGACAGGGGGCGGCACAGATACGCAGTATTTT.

The chain couples TRBV6-5 to TRBJ1-2; maybe TRBD1 (5 bases). The CDR3 has 15 residues. Germline CDR1 is MNHEY and CDR2 is SVGAGI. The ends were cut back, 2 bases at V and 3 bases at J, with 13 bases in the middle. The CDR3 loop reads CASSYARAGDYGYTF. In DNA form, the CDR3 reads TGTGCCAGCAGTTACGCCAGGGCCGGGGACTATGGCTACACCTTC.

The chain employs TRBV28 and TRBJ2-1; 9 bases are a match to TRBD2. Losses at the gene ends were 7 bases for V and 9 bases for J; bases not matched to a gene: 22. The CDR3 sequence is 18 residues long. Germline CDR1 reads MDHEN; CDR2 reads SYDVKM. DNA of the CDR3: TGTGCCAGCATTCCGGGGGGGGTGTTCGGGACTAGCATCGTTGAGCAGTTCTTC. Encoded protein: CASIPGGVFGTSIVEQFF. Variable domain in full (rest from reference TRBV28 and TRBJ2-1): DVKVTQSSRYLVKRTGEKVFLECVQDMDHENMFWYRQDPGLGLRLIYFSYDVKMKEKGDIPEGYSVSREKKERFSLILESASTNQTSMYLCASIPGGVFGTSIVEQFFGPGTRLTVL.

This chain links TRBV15 with TRBJ1-6; 9 nucleotides match TRBD1. The germline V gene encodes CDR1 LNHNV and CDR2 YYDKDF (reference sequence). The V and J ends lost 0 bases and 10 bases, in that order; junction bases with no gene match: 7. This CDR3 is 16 amino acids long. The CDR3, as DNA: TGTGCCACCAGCAGAGATGGGGACAGGGTAGGCTCACCCCTCCACTTT. Amino acids: CATSRDGDRVGSPLHF.

The chain uses TRBV19 and TRBJ1-3, with D possibly TRBD1 on 6 matching bases. The CDR3 is made up of 13 amino acids. Germline values: CDR1 LNHDA, CDR2 SQIVND (reference sequence). Trimming stripped 10 bases from V and 8 bases from J, with 18 bases between. CDR3 nucleotide sequence: TGTGCCACTCGACAGGCCCCTTCCGACACCATATATTTT. It encodes CATRQAPSDTIYF.

V and J are TRBV20-1 and TRBJ2-1, with 10 bases fitting TRBD2. Germline loops: CDR1 DFQATT, CDR2 SNEGSKA (reference sequence). The length of the CDR3 is 14 residues. The trim removed 3 bases at V and 9 bases at J, leaving 8 bases unmatched. CDR3 DNA: TGCAGTGCTAGTTACGCTAGCGGGAGTGGTGAGCAGTTCTTC. This gives the protein CSASYASGSGEQFF.

This sequence joins TRBV3-1 (or the pseudogene TRBV3-2) and TRBJ2-2; D gene uncertain. With 0 bases removed from V and 9 bases from J, the gap between germline ends came to 11 bases. The CDR3 runs to 14 residues. Looked up from germline, CDR1 is LGHDT and CDR2 is YNNKEL (reference sequence). This CDR3 is CASSQDGLGRELFF. The CDR3 coding sequence is TGTGCCAGCAGCCAAGATGGGTTAGGGAGGGAGCTGTTTTTT.

V gene TRBV18 combines with J gene TRBJ2-3; 11 positions match TRBD2. The CDR3 contains 16 residues. The junction had 7 bases not matched to a gene; V was cut back by 3 bases and J by 5 bases. Germline V gene lookup returns CDR1 KGHSH and CDR2 LQKENI. The CDR3 bases are TGTGCCAGCTCACCTCAGGGACTAGCGGTACGAGATACGCAGTATTTT. It yields the protein CASSPQGLAVRDTQYF.

As for this clone: A junction boundary mismatches the germline segment, possibly from a read error. The chain couples TRBV6-2 or TRBV6-3 to TRBJ2-1, with D tentatively TRBD2 (6 bases). This CDR3 is built from 12 residues. Germline V gene lookup returns CDR1 MNHEY and CDR2 SVGEGT. The CDR3 sequence: CASSNPRDWTVF. In DNA, the CDR3 is TGTGCCAGCAGCAACCCCCGGGACTGGACCGTCTTC.

The chain joins TRBV30 to TRBJ2-3; 8 bases fit TRBD2. After removal of 3 bases from V and 0 bases from J, the junction contained 8 bases not matched to a gene. The CDR3 contains 16 residues. Germline CDR1 and CDR2: GTSNPN and SVGIG (reference sequence). The CDR3 DNA sequence: TGTGCCTGGAGGGGAGCGGGGGCTCGAAGCACAGATACGCAGTATTTT. Protein: CAWRGAGARSTDTQYF.

In this sample, this clone turned up many times. The chain couples TRBV7-9 to TRBJ2-7; TRBD2 might be the D (6 bases). The germline V and J ends were trimmed by 4 bases and 7 bases, with 17 bases remaining between them. CDR3 size: 14 residues. Germline CDR1 is SEHNR and CDR2 is FQNEAQ (reference sequence). Here the CDR3 reads CASSSNLSGGEQYF. CDR3 DNA: TGTGCCAGCAGCTCCAATCTCAGTGGAGGGGAGCAGTACTTC.

The J gene is TRBJ2-3, the V gene TRBV10-3, with 14 positions matching TRBD2. Trimming at V came to 6 bases and at J to 0 bases, leaving 14 bases not matched to a gene. Looked up from germline, CDR1 is ENHRY and CDR2 is SYGVKD. This CDR3 has 20 residues. The CDR3 DNA reads as TGTGCCATCAGGTACCTCCAGGGGACTAGCGGGAGTCTTAGCACAGATACGCAGTATTTT. Translation: CAIRYLQGTSGSLSTDTQYF.

The V call is TRBV2, the J call TRBJ2-3, with 10 bases that match TRBD2. The V gene end was trimmed by 7 bases and the J gene end by 1 base; junction bases not matched to a gene: 8. CDR3 length: 16 amino acids. The V gene's germline CDR1 is SNHLY and CDR2 FYNNEI. The CDR3 sequence: CASKVPLAGGTDTQYF. Written as DNA, the CDR3 is TGTGCCAGCAAGGTTCCTCTAGCGGGAGGCACAGATACGCAGTATTTT. Looking up the rest from reference TRBV2 and TRBJ2-3 gives the full variable domain: EPEVTQTPSHQVTQMGQEVILRCVPISNHLYFYWYRQILGQKVEFLVSFYNNEISEKSEIFDDQFSVERPDGSNFTLKIRSTKLEDSAMYFCASKVPLAGGTDTQYFGPGTRLTVL.

The chain links TRBV2 to TRBJ1-5, with a weak D call TRBD1 (6 bases). With 8 bases removed from V and 0 bases from J, the gap between germline ends came to 14 bases. The germline gives CDR1 SNHLY, CDR2 FYNNEI. The CDR3 totals 15 residues. The CDR3: CASSQEGDSNQPQHF. The CDR3 region has the DNA TGTGCCAGCTCCCAGGAGGGGGATAGCAATCAGCCCCAGCATTTT.

V gene TRBV5-1 combines with J gene TRBJ2-2; 8 bases line up with TRBD1. Trimming cost V 0 bases and J 7 bases; bases outside gene matches: 8. Germline-derived CDR1 and CDR2 are SGHRS and YFSETQ. The length of the CDR3 is 16 residues. The CDR3 loop is CASSLDPRGQGGELFF. The CDR3 nucleotides are TGCGCCAGCAGCTTGGACCCCAGGGGGCAGGGCGGGGAGCTGTTTTTT. Complete variable domain (other parts from reference TRBV5-1 and TRBJ2-2): KAGVTQTPRYLIKTRGQQVTLSCSPISGHRSVSWYQQTPGQGLQFLFEYFSETQRNKGNFPGRFSGRQFSNSRSEMNVSTLELGDSALYLCASSLDPRGQGGELFFGEGSRLTVL.

CDR3 coding DNA: TGTGCCAGCACTGAGGCTGCGGGGAATAATTCACCCCTCCACTTT. Translation gives CASTEAAGNNSPLHF. This chain joins TRBV2 and TRBJ1-6; D gene ambiguous. V was pared by 7 bases and J by 5 bases, with 15 bases between. Looked up from germline, CDR1 is SNHLY and CDR2 is FYNNEI. This CDR3 has 15 residues.